This T cell receptor beta chain was recorded in a study of T cell responses to AZD1222 COVID-19 vaccine (dated by TCRdb to the early 2020s). With regard to the full study: AZD1222 recipients with second doses at about 4 weeks or about 12 weeks were pooled, because spike-specific TCR depth and breadth did not differ between schedules. TCR sequencing covered 233 trial participants: about 210 given two doses of AZD1222 and approximately 26 given two doses of MenACWY control vaccine. Trial participants were enrolled by age into 18-55, 56-69 and 70-plus year subgroups, with approximately 150, 28 and 58 TCR-sequenced participants respectively. Findings and caveats that apply to the study as a whole: In the small 56-69-year group, the increase in depth fell short of significance, most likely because of low power. Only a handful of AZD1222 recipients were SARS-CoV-2 seropositive at baseline, limiting conclusions about previously exposed vaccinees. Participants were mostly white British and included more females than males, and it was suggested by the authors that clonal diversity may have been underestimated. The vaccine-associated CD4 TCRs covered the entire spike protein, and the dominant responses fell in regions 160-218 and 743-854. After two AZD1222 doses, spike-specific TCR breadth and depth were significantly higher than at day 0 and than in MenACWY recipients. Nearly half of unique spike-specific TCRs reportedly recognized epitopes outside regions mutated in the B.1.351 and B.1.1.7 variants. No day 14 peak-response samples were available, so repertoires were characterized only after the peak T cell response.

The CDR3 regions of human TCRbeta chains were analyzed by immunosequencing. In the source study's methods: TCRs in the repertoires were compared against a reference library of SARS-CoV-2-specific TCRs that had been generated with the MIRA antigen-specificity platform. Breadth was defined as the fraction of unique TCRs that were SARS-CoV-2-associated, and depth was defined as the fraction of total T cells that were SARS-CoV-2-associated. Using the MIRA data, each spike-specific TCR was assigned both to the spike region to which the TCR was reactive and to a CD4 or CD8 class. Log10-transformed breadth and depth values were compared by one-way ANOVA with Sidak's multiple comparisons tests. The clones in this table, taken by TCRdb from immuneACCESS, are in-frame only. Not every clone is retained; where verified, under half of the shortfall comes from an unresolved V gene, and the cause of the rest is unknown. V and J calls and clone size come straight from that table; D and trimming were deduced from the DNA. The sample has 99,000 or so clones on record, roughly nine tenths of them singletons. The top ten clones comprise approximately 2.9% of the sample.

V is cut back by 6 bases and J by 1 base, with 5 bases in the junction unmatched. CDR1 and CDR2, looked up from the germline V gene, are KGHSH and LQKENI. The CDR3, from cysteine to phenylalanine, totals 14 residues. The DNA shown is the 42-base CDR3, in frame from base 1. The sample's time point label is to be understood as: baseline before first vaccination. Vaccinee samples were obtained from the UK trials COV001 and COV002, which included a single-blind randomized controlled phase 2/3 trial of AZD1222 (ChAdOx1 nCoV-19) in healthy adults. Trial participant PBMC samples were collected at day 0 and day 28 after the second dose for TCRbeta chain sequencing. With respect to this clone: There is no known antigen for this receptor. No qualities accompany the bases; no much larger clone lies one base away.

The sequence was collected from an adult in good health. The sequences come from peripheral blood, collected on day 0 of AZD1222 vaccination. The rearranged chain carries TRBV18 and TRBJ1-1; the junction holds 7 bases that match TRBD1. The nucleotide sequence is TGTGCCAGCTCGCGACAGGGCGAGAACACTGAAGCTTTCTTT. It encodes CASSRQGENTEAFF.